These 12 T cell receptor beta chains were sequenced from one sample in a study of blood T cell repertoires in COVID-19. TCRdb's copy holds only in-frame clones and misses some; the assay was immunoSEQ multiplex PCR. The data contain 250,000 or so clones, about 82% of them singletons. The source material was peripheral blood. Every receptor here comes from a man older than 75 with acute or convalescent COVID-19.

The V and J genes are TRBV7-8 and TRBJ1-4; D is possibly TRBD1 (6 bases). This CDR3 is built from 16 residues. V was clipped by 3 bases and J by 2 bases, with 13 bases between them. CDR1 and CDR2 from the germline V gene are SGHVS and FQNEAQ. The CDR3 here is CASSLGGGTTNEKLFF. In DNA, the CDR3 is TGTGCCAGCAGCTTGGGAGGGGGTACGACTAATGAAAAACTGTTTTTT.

The rearrangement joins TRBV18 to TRBJ2-4; a weak D match, TRBD2 (5 bases). The CDR3 sequence is 15 residues long. Germline V CDR1 and CDR2: KGHSH, LQKENI. V shed 3 bases and J shed 1 base, with 10 bases lying between them. CDR3 DNA sequence: TGTGCCAGCTCACCCCCATCGGGGGCCAAAAACATTCAGTACTTC. It specifies CASSPPSGAKNIQYF.

The genes are TRBV18 and TRBJ2-1, with TRBD1 identical over 11 bases. The CDR3 sequence is 16 residues long. CDR1 and CDR2 (germline): KGHSH, LQKENI. The V gene end was trimmed by 1 base and the J gene end by 7 bases; junction bases not matched to a gene: 6. This chain's CDR3 is CASSPQGQGAKNEQFF. The CDR3, as DNA: TGTGCCAGCTCACCACAAGGACAGGGGGCAAAAAATGAGCAGTTCTTC.

V gene TRBV10-2 combines with J gene TRBJ2-3, with TRBD2 matching 14 bases. Germline V CDR1 and CDR2: WSHSY, SAAADI. The CDR3 loop spans 17 amino acids. V was clipped by 7 bases and J by 4 bases; unmatched bases: 10. The CDR3 loop reads CASNLDRTSGGPDTQYF. The CDR3 coding sequence is TGCGCCAGCAACCTTGATCGGACTAGCGGGGGGCCAGATACGCAGTATTTT.

The chain recombines TRBV5-1 with TRBJ2-5, with 9 bases matching TRBD1. The CDR3 consists of 15 residues. Germline CDR1 reads SGHRS; CDR2 reads YFSETQ. After removal of 0 bases from V and 5 bases from J, the junction contained 5 bases not matched to a gene. The DNA of the CDR3 is TGCGCCAGCAGCTTGGACAGGGGGCGACAGGAGACCCAGTACTTC. It codes for CASSLDRGRQETQYF. The full variable domain, in which reference TRBV5-1 and TRBJ2-5 provide the parts outside the CDR3, is KAGVTQTPRYLIKTRGQQVTLSCSPISGHRSVSWYQQTPGQGLQFLFEYFSETQRNKGNFPGRFSGRQFSNSRSEMNVSTLELGDSALYLCASSLDRGRQETQYFGPGTRLLVL.

This clone was picked up one time. The CDR3 protein is CASRVDRSQYNEQFF. The CDR3 bases are TGTGCCAGTAGAGTCGACAGGAGCCAATACAATGAGCAGTTCTTC. V is TRBV19 and J is TRBJ2-1; D is perhaps TRBD1 (6 bases). The CDR3 totals 15 residues. Germline V gene lookup returns CDR1 LNHDA and CDR2 SQIVND (reference sequence). Trimming cost V 6 bases and J 4 bases, with 16 bases left between them.

V gene TRBV6-5 combines with J gene TRBJ1-1; 7 nucleotides agree with TRBD1. The V gene's germline CDR1 is MNHEY and CDR2 SVGAGI. There are 15 residues in the CDR3. Trimming at V came to 5 bases and at J to 5 bases, leaving 11 bases not matched to a gene. CDR3 coding DNA: TGTGCCAGCAGTAAAACTTCGGGACAGATAACTGAAGCTTTCTTT. Protein product: CASSKTSGQITEAFF.

The chain employs TRBV9 and TRBJ2-1; D gene unclear. The CDR3 runs 14 residues. Germline-derived CDR1 and CDR2 are SGDLS and YYNGEE. The V and J ends lost 1 base and 0 bases respectively, with 5 bases between them. The CDR3 loop reads CASSVSSSYNEQFF. The CDR3 DNA is TGTGCCAGCAGCGTAAGTAGCTCCTACAATGAGCAGTTCTTC.

The gene calls are TRBV6-5 and TRBJ2-2; 10 bases are shared with TRBD1. The CDR3 is made up of 15 amino acids. Germline lookup yields CDR1 MNHEY and CDR2 SVGAGI. V lost 4 bases, J lost 6 bases, and 5 bases stayed unmatched. CDR3 residues: CASSFGTGVPGELFF. The CDR3 bases are TGTGCCAGCAGTTTCGGGACAGGGGTGCCCGGGGAGCTGTTTTTT.

This sequence joins TRBV4-1 and TRBJ2-7; possibly TRBD1 for D (5 bases). Germline V gene lookup returns CDR1 MGHRA and CDR2 YSYEKL. V was shortened by 0 bases and J by 0 bases, with 15 bases between the two germline ends. CDR3 size: 17 residues. CDR3 region: CASSQETRTSASYEQYF. The CDR3 DNA is TGCGCCAGCAGCCAAGAGACCCGGACATCCGCCTCCTACGAGCAGTACTTC.

This chain joins TRBV19 and TRBJ1-5; D is possibly TRBD1 (5 bases). The CDR3 loop spans 14 amino acids. From germline, CDR1 is LNHDA and CDR2 SQIVND (reference sequence). The V end was cut by 4 bases, the J end by 6 bases, with 13 bases between. CDR3: CASSRVSGVQPQHF. DNA of the CDR3: TGTGCCAGTAGTAGAGTATCGGGGGTTCAGCCCCAGCATTTT.

The rearrangement links TRBV18 to TRBJ2-7; weak D call: TRBD2 (6 bases). Germline loops: CDR1 KGHSH, CDR2 LQKENI. The CDR3 totals 16 residues. V gave up 2 bases and J gave up 7 bases, with 21 bases separating them. The CDR3 here is CASSPFNRGGLWEQYF. The CDR3 nucleotides read TGTGCCAGCTCACCATTCAATCGCGGAGGGCTGTGGGAGCAGTACTTC.